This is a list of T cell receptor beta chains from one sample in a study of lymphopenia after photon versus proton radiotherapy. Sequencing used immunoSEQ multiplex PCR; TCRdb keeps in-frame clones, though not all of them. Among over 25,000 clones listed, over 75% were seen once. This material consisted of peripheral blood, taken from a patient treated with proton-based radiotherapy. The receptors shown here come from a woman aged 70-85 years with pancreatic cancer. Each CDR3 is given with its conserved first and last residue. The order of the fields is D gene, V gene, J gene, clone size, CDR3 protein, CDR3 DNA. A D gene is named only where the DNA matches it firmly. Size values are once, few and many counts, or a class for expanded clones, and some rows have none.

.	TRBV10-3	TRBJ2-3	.	CASASVVDTQYF	TGTGCCAGCGCTAGCGTCGTAGATACGCAGTATTTT
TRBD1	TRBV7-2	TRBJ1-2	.	CASSLEVTGGRGYGYTF	TGTGCCAGCAGCTTAGAGGTGACAGGGGGACGGGGCTATGGCTACACCTTC
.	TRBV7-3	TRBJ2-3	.	CASSLNRLPTDTQYF	TGTGCCAGCAGCTTAAATAGGCTACCCACAGATACGCAGTATTTT
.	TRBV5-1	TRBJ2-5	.	CASRWGSGSSNERYF	.
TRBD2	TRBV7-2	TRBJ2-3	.	CASSRRTSGTDTQYF	TGTGCCAGCAGCCGCAGGACTAGCGGGACAGATACGCAGTATTTT
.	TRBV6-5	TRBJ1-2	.	CASSETTNYGYTF	TGTGCCAGCAGTGAAACAACCAACTATGGCTACACCTTC
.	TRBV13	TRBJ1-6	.	CASSPQDGGNSPLHF	TGTGCCAGCAGCCCTCAGGACGGCGGTAATTCACCCCTCCACTTT
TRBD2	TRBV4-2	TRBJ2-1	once	CASSQGWTSGTHNEQFF	TGTGCCAGCAGCCAAGGATGGACTAGCGGGACTCACAATGAGCAGTTCTTC
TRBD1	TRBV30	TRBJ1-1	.	CAWLQGQLNMNTEAFF	TGTGCCTGGCTTCAGGGACAGCTGAATATGAACACTGAAGCTTTCTTT
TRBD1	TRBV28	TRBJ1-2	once	CASSSGTGGYGYTF	TGTGCCAGCAGTTCCGGGACAGGGGGCTATGGCTACACCTTC
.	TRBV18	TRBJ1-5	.	CASSPQGASNQPQHF	TGTGCCAGCTCACCGCAGGGTGCGAGCAATCAGCCCCAGCATTTT